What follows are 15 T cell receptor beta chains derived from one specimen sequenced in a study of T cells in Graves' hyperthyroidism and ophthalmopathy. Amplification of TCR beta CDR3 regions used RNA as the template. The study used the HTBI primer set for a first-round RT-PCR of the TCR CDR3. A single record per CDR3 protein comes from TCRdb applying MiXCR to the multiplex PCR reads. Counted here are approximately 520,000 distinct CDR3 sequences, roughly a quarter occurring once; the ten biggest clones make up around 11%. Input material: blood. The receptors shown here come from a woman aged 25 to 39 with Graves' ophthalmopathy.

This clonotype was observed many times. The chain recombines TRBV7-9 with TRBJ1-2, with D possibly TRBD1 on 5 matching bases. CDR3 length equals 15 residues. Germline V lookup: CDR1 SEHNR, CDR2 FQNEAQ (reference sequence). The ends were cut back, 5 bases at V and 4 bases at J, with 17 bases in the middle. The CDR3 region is CASSIGTGESYGYTF. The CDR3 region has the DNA TGTGCCAGCAGCATTGGAACAGGTGAATCCTATGGCTACACCTTC. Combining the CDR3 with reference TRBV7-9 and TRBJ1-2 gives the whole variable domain DTGVSQNPRHKITKRGQNVTFRCDPISEHNRLYWYRQTLGQGPEFLTYFQNEAQLEKSRLLSDRFSAERPKGSFSTLEIQRTEQGDSAMYLCASSIGTGESYGYTFGSGTRLTVV.

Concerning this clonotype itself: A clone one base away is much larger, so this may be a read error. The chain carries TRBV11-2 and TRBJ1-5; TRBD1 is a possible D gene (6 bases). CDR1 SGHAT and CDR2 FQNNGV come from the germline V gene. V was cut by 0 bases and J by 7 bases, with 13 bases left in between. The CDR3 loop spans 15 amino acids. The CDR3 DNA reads TGTGCCAGCAGCTTAGACGGGGGGCCTGGGCAGCCCCAGCATTTT. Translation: CASSLDGGPGQPQHF.

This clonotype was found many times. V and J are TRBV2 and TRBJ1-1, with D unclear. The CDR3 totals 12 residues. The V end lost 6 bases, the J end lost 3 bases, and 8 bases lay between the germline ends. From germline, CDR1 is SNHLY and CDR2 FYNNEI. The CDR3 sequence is CASRDSDTEAFF. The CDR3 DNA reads TGTGCCAGCAGAGATAGTGACACTGAAGCTTTCTTT.

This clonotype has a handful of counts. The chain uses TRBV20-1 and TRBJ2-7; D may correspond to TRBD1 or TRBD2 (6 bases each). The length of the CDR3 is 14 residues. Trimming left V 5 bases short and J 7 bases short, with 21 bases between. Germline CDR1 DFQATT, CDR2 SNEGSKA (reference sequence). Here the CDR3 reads CSAGLQGGRREQYF. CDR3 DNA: TGCAGTGCTGGCCTACAGGGAGGCCGTCGAGAGCAGTACTTC.

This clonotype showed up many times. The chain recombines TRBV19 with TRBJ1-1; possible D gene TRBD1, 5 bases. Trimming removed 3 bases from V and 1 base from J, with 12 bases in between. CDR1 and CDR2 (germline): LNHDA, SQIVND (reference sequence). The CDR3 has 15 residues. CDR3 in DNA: TGTGCCAGTAGTATCTTCCTCACAGGGAACACTGAAGCTTTCTTT. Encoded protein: CASSIFLTGNTEAFF. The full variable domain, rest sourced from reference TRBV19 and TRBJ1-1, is DGGITQSPKYLFRKEGQNVTLSCEQNLNHDAMYWYRQDPGQGLRLIYYSQIVNDFQKGDIAEGYSVSREKKESFPLTVTSAQKNPTAFYLCASSIFLTGNTEAFFGQGTRLTVV.

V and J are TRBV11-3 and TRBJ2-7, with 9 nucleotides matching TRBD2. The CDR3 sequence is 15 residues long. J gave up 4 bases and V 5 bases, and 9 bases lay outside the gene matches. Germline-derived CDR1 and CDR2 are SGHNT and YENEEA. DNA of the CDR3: TGTGCCAGCAGCCTTCGGGGCGGGAGGGATTACGAGCAGTACTTC. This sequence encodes CASSLRGGRDYEQYF.

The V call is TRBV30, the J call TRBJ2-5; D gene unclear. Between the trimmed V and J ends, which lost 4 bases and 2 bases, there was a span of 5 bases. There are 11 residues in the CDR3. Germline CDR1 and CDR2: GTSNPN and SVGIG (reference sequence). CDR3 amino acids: CAWIGQETQYF. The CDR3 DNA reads TGTGCCTGGATAGGTCAAGAGACCCAGTACTTC.

The CDR3 DNA follows: TGTGCCAGCAGTCCTTCGGACAGGGCCAAAAACATTCAGTACTTC. Translated, it gives CASSPSDRAKNIQYF. The V call is TRBV28, the J call TRBJ2-4; 7 bases fit TRBD1. Germline values: CDR1 MDHEN, CDR2 SYDVKM. The V and J ends lost 5 bases and 1 base, in that order; junction bases with no gene match: 5. CDR3 length: 15 residues.

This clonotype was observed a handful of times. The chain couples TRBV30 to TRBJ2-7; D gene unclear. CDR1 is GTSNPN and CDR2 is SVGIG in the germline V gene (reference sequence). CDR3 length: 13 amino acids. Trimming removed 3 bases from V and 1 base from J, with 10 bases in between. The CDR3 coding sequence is TGTGCCTGGAGAGTGGCCAGTTCCTACGAGCAGTACTTC. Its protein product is CAWRVASSYEQYF.

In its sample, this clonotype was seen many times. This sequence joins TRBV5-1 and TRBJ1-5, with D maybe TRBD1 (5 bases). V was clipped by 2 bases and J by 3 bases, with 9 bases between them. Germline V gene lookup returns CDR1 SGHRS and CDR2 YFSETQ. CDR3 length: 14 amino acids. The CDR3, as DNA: TGCGCCAGCAGCTTTGGGGGTAACAATCAGCCCCAGCATTTT. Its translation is CASSFGGNNQPQHF.

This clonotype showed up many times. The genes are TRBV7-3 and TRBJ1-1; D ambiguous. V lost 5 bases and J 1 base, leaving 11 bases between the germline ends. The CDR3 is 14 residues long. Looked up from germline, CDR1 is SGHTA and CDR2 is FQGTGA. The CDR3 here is CASSPTPTNTEAFF. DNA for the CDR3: TGTGCCAGCAGCCCCACCCCTACGAACACTGAAGCTTTCTTT.

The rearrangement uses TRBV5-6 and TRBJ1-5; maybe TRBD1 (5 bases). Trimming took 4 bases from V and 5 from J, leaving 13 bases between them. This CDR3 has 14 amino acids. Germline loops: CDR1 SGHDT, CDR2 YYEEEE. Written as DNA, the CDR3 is TGTGCCAGCAGCCCGGGGACCGATGATCAGCCCCAGCATTTT. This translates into CASSPGTDDQPQHF.

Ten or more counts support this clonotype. The CDR3, as DNA: TGTGCCAGCAGCTTGTTCCTGGGGGGAACTGAAGCTTTCTTT. Its protein product is CASSLFLGGTEAFF. V gene TRBV5-5 combines with J gene TRBJ1-1; D might be TRBD1 (5 bases). This CDR3 has 14 residues. Trimming cost V 1 base and J 5 bases, with 12 bases left between them. Germline CDR1 reads SGHKS; CDR2 reads YYEKEE (reference sequence).

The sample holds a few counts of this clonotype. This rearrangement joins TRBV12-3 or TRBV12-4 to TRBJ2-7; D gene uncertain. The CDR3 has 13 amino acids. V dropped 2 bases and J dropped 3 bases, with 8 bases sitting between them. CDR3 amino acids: CASSLNADYEQYF. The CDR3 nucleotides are TGTGCCAGCAGTTTAAACGCAGACTACGAGCAGTACTTC.

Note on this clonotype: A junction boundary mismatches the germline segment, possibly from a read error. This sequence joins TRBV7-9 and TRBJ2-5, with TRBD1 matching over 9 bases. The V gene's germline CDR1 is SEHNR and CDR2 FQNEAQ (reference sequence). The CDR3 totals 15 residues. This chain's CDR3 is CASSLSGQGIEAQDF. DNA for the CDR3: TGTGCCAGCAGCTTATCGGGACAGGGCATAGAGGCCCAGGACTTC.